This T cell receptor (beta chain) originates from a study of T-cell reconstitution after alpha-beta-depleted transplantation in children. The V end lost 4 bases, the J end lost 3 bases, and 19 bases lay between the germline ends. This CDR3 region has 16 residues. In germline, CDR1 is SGHDT, CDR2 YYEEEE. Unique molecular identifiers tagged the TCRbeta library. TCRdb used MiXCR to reprocess the PCR reads, holding one entry per CDR3 protein. The data contain around 400,000 distinct CDR3 sequences, approximately 10% of them singletons. The material sequenced was PBMCs from the stem cell graft donor, taken from the stem cell graft. V is TRBV5-6 and J is TRBJ2-5; D possibly corresponds to TRBD1 (5 bases). The TCR sequence derives from a human donor who donated a stem cell graft to a child with acute myeloid leukemia. The CDR3, as DNA: TGTGCCAGCAGCCCATGGGGCGTTCAGTACGAAGAGACCCAGTACTTC. It specifies CASSPWGVQYEETQYF.